Listed here are 5 T cell receptor beta chains from one sample, sequenced in a study of monozygotic twins with inflammatory bowel disease. TCRdb reprocessed the 5' RACE reads; each CDR3 protein has one entry and no DNA is given. Here the sample table reports roughly 330,000 distinct CDR3 sequences. Material for sequencing was blood. Source of these receptors: a human donor with ulcerative colitis or Crohn's disease, or a healthy co-twin of an affected twin (not recorded which).

The chain combines TRBV5-1 with TRBJ2-3; absent DNA, TCRdb's TRBD2 call cannot be checked. Germline V gene lookup returns CDR1 SGHRS and CDR2 YFSETQ. CDR3 length: 17 amino acids. The CDR3 sequence is CASSSLTSGGRTDTQYF.

The rearrangement links TRBV29-1 to TRBJ1-2; without DNA, the TCRdb call of TRBD1 cannot be checked. Germline CDR1 is SQVTM and CDR2 is ANQGSEA. This CDR3 region has 15 residues. This CDR3 reads CSVPGQRTTNYGYTF. The whole variable domain, filled in from reference TRBV29-1 and TRBJ1-2, reads SAVISQKPSRDICQRGTSLTIQCQVDSQVTMMFWYRQQPGQSLTLIATANQGSEATYESGFVIDKFPISRPNLTFSTLTVSNMSPEDSSIYLCSVPGQRTTNYGYTFGSGTRLTVV.

The CDR3 loop reads CASNPGGLSGKLFF. The chain combines TRBV12-3 or TRBV12-4 with TRBJ1-4; the D gene TCRdb calls, TRBD1, cannot be checked with no DNA. The CDR3 runs 14 residues.

The chain is built from TRBV20-1 and TRBJ1-2. The CDR3 is 13 residues long. Germline assignment: CDR1 DFQATT and CDR2 SNEGSKA (reference sequence). This CDR3 reads CSAVDHLGTGYTF.

The rearrangement joins TRBV4-1 to TRBJ2-2; the D call from TCRdb, TRBD1, cannot be confirmed without DNA. CDR1 MGHRA and CDR2 YSYEKL come from the germline V gene. This CDR3 spans 15 amino acids. Here the CDR3 reads CASSPGTGSTGELFF.